This T cell receptor (beta chain) derives from a study of T cells in Graves' hyperthyroidism and ophthalmopathy. The study's findings and limits: A median 6.5 months before onset, the model predicted ophthalmopathy. The majority of expanded thyroid clonotypes above 0.001 also appeared in blood.

A remark on this clonotype: Its antigen is not identified.

Amplification of TCR beta CDR3 regions used RNA as the template. Initially, a first-round RT-PCR of the TCR CDR3 employed the HTBI primer set. From the multiplex PCR reads, TCRdb called clonotypes with MiXCR, one entry per CDR3 protein. Of around 240,000 distinct CDR3 sequences listed, less than 20% were seen once; the top ten hold 28%. This clonotype originated in a woman in her late teens or twenties with Graves' ophthalmopathy. Sequenced input: blood.

The CDR3 bases are TGTGCCAGTAAGTTCAGCGGGACTTACAATGAGCAGTTCTTC. It yields the protein CASKFSGTYNEQFF. J is TRBJ2-1 and V is TRBV19; 7 nucleotides line up with TRBD2. CDR1 is LNHDA and CDR2 is SQIVND in the germline V gene (reference sequence). The CDR3 is made up of 14 amino acids. V gave up 7 bases and J gave up 4 bases; unmatched junction bases: 7.